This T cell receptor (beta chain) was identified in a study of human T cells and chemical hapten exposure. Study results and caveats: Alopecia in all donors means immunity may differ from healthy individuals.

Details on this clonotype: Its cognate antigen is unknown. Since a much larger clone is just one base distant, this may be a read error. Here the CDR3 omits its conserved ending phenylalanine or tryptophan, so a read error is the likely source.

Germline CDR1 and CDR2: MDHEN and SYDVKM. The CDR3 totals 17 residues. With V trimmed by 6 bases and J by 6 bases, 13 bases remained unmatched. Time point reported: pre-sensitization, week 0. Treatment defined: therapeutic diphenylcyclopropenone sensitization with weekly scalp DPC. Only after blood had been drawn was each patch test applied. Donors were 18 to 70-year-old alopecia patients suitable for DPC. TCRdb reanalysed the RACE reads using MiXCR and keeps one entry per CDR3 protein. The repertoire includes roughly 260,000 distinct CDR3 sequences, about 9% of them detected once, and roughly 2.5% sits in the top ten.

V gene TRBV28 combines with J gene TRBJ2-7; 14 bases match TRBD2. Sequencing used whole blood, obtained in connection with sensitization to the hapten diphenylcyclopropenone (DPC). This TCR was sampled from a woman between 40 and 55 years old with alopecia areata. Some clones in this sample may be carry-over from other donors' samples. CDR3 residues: CASSPLGLAGGPSEQYL. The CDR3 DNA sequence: TGTGCCAGCAGCCCCCTCGGACTAGCGGGAGGCCCTAGCGAGCAGTACCTC.